Below, 6 T cell receptor beta chains from the same sample are listed, as sequenced in a study of PD-1 blockade in mismatch repair-deficient tumors (dated by TCRdb to about 2017). Library preparation was by the immunoSEQ multiplex PCR assay. The source is immuneACCESS, and TCRdb retained only in-frame sequences with V and J called. Part of the clones is not carried over; for the studies checked, unresolved V genes explain less than half of this, and the remainder is unexplained. The sample records some 51,000 clones, about 84% of which are singletons. The ten largest clonotypes hold about 8.1% of the sample. Sequencing used peripheral blood, obtained roughly 21 weeks after starting pembrolizumab. These receptors originate from an adult with mismatch repair-deficient cancer.

This chain links TRBV2 with TRBJ2-7, with 9 bases matching TRBD1. The CDR3 is made up of 15 amino acids. Germline lookup yields CDR1 SNHLY and CDR2 FYNNEI. J lost 9 bases, V lost 3 bases, and 12 bases had no gene match. The CDR3: CASSEEGTGIPGQYF. Written as DNA, the CDR3 is TGTGCCAGCAGTGAGGAGGGGACAGGGATCCCCGGGCAGTACTTC.

The CDR3 DNA reads as TGTGCCAGCAGCGTCGGGACCACCTACGAGCAGTACTTC. It yields the protein CASSVGTTYEQYF. V usage is TRBV6-6 and J usage is TRBJ2-7; perhaps D is TRBD1 or TRBD2 (5 bases each). The germline V gene encodes CDR1 MNHNY and CDR2 SVGAGI (reference sequence). CDR3 length: 13 amino acids. The germline V and J ends were trimmed by 6 bases and 2 bases, with 11 bases remaining between them.

The chain is built from TRBV18 and TRBJ1-1, with a weak D call TRBD1 (5 bases). V lost 0 bases, J lost 5 bases, and 10 bases lay in between. The CDR3 consists of 14 residues. Germline CDR1 KGHSH, CDR2 LQKENI. CDR3 region: CASSPPTGGTEAFF. The CDR3 nucleotides read TGTGCCAGCTCACCACCGACGGGGGGGACTGAAGCTTTCTTT.

The chain is built from TRBV2 and TRBJ2-3; 9 nucleotides align to TRBD2. The CDR3 is 17 residues long. CDR1 and CDR2 (germline): SNHLY, FYNNEI. Germline trimming cut 2 bases from V and 5 bases from J; bases unmatched to any gene: 11. CDR3 nucleotide sequence: TGTGCCAGCAGTGAAAGGGGAGTAGCGGGAGCTAGAGATACGCAGTATTTT. It is translated as CASSERGVAGARDTQYF.

This clone turned up a few times. The chain couples TRBV30 to TRBJ1-1; D gene unclear. With 3 bases removed from V and 5 bases from J, the gap between germline ends came to 10 bases. This CDR3 region has 12 residues. In germline, CDR1 is GTSNPN, CDR2 SVGIG (reference sequence). Written as DNA, the CDR3 is TGTGCCTGGAGACGGGAAAGAACTGAAGCTTTCTTT. As protein: CAWRRERTEAFF.

V gene TRBV18 combines with J gene TRBJ2-1; 8 bases line up with TRBD1. Losses at the gene ends were 6 bases for V and 2 bases for J; bases not matched to a gene: 15. CDR1 KGHSH and CDR2 LQKENI come from the germline V gene. The CDR3 totals 18 residues. This CDR3 is CASSQIAPNRGTYNEQFF. DNA for the CDR3: TGTGCCAGCTCTCAAATCGCCCCCAACAGGGGGACCTACAATGAGCAGTTCTTC.